This section outlines one TCR beta chain sequence together with its context. CDR1 is MDHEN, CDR2 SYDVKM, per germline. The length of the CDR3 is 17 residues. V lost 0 bases and J 1 base, leaving 13 bases between the germline ends. The data belong to a study of cytomegalovirus exposure and HLA in healthy donors. TCRdb's copy holds only in-frame clones and misses some; the assay was immunoSEQ multiplex PCR. This table has 130,000 to 150,000 clones, approximately 86% appearing once. The chain employs TRBV28 and TRBJ1-5, with a possible D match to TRBD1 (5 bases). The sequence was obtained from a man aged 18 to 29 in good health and CMV-seropositive. Sequenced material: PBMCs. CDR3 loop: CASSLWQLGGSNQPQHF. The CDR3 nucleotides are TGTGCCAGCAGTTTATGGCAATTGGGGGGGAGCAATCAGCCCCAGCATTTT.